The subject of this entry is one T cell receptor beta chain. The data were taken from a study of blood T cell repertoires in COVID-19. Germline V CDR1 and CDR2: SNHLY, FYNNEI. V dropped 4 bases and J dropped 7; count of bases not matched to a gene: 10. There are 15 residues in the CDR3. TCRdb keeps only in-frame clones here, not all; method: immunoSEQ multiplex PCR. The sample lists some 290,000 clones, approximately 90% occurring once. This chain connects TRBV2 to TRBJ2-1, with 7 bases lining up with TRBD2. The material sequenced was PBMCs or T cells enriched from blood (not recorded which). This TCR came from a woman between 40 and 55 years old with acute COVID-19. The CDR3 DNA reads as TGTGCCAGCAGTGTAAGGGAGGGCCTTGGAAATGAGCAGTTCTTC. Translating gives CASSVREGLGNEQFF.